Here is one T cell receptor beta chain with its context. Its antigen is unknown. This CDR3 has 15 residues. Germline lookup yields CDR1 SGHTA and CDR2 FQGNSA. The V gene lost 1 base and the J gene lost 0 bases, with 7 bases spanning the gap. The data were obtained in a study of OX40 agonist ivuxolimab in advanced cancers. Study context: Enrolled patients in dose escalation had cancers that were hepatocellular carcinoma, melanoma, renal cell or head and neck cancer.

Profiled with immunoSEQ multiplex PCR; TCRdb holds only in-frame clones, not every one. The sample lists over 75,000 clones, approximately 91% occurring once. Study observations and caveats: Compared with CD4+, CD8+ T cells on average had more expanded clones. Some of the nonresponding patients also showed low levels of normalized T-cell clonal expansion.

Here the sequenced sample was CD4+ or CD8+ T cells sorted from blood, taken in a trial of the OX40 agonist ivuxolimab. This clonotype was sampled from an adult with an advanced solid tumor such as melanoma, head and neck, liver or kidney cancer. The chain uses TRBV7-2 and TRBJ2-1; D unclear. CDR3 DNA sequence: TGTGCCAGCAGCTTAGAACTTAGCTCCTACAATGAGCAGTTCTTC. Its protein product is CASSLELSSYNEQFF. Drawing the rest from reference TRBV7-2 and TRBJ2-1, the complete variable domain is GAGVSQSPSNKVTEKGKDVELRCDPISGHTALYWYRQSLGQGLEFLIYFQGNSAPDKSGLPSDRFSAERTGGSVSTLTIQRTQQEDSAVYLCASSLELSSYNEQFFGPGTRLTVL.